The T cell receptor (beta chain) described here comes from a study of T-cell memory formation after mild COVID-19. Using its own MiXCR run on the 5' RACE reads, TCRdb lists one record per CDR3 protein. The sample contains tens of thousands of distinct CDR3 sequences, about 30% of which appear only once. Germline lookup yields CDR1 LGHDT and CDR2 YNNKEL (reference sequence). V lost 1 base to trimming and J lost 0 bases; unmatched junction nucleotides: 6. The CDR3 is 17 residues long. The chain couples TRBV3-1 to TRBJ2-1, with 7 bases that match TRBD2. The source material was PBMCs or a T cell subset sorted from them (not recorded which). This clonotype was sampled from a young man who had mild COVID-19 (a few samples of this study predate the infection). Cell type and time point are not known. Written as DNA, the CDR3 is TGTGCCAGCAGCCAAGGTTCTAGCGGCCGCTCCTACAATGAGCAGTTCTTC. Its translation is CASSQGSSGRSYNEQFF.